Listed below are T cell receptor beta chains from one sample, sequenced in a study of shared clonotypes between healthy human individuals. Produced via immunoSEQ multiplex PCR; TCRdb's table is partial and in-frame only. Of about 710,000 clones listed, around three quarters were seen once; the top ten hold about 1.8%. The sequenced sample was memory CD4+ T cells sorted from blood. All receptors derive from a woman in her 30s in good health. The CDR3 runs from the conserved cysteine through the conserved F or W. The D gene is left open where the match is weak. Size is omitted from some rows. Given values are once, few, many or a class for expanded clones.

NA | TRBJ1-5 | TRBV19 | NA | TGTGCCAGTAGTATGACAGAGGATCAGCCCCAGCATTTT | CASSMTEDQPQHF
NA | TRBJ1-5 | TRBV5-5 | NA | TGTGCCAGCAGCCCCCTGACAGTAAGCGATAGCAATCAGCCCCAGCATTTT | CASSPLTVSDSNQPQHF
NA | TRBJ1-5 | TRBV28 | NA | TGTGCCAGCAGTCCGGGGGGTCAGGGGCCCCAGCATTTT | CASSPGGQGPQHF
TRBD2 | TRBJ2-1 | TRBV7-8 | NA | TGTGCCAGCAGATTCACCAGCGGGAGGGCCTACAATGAGCAGTTCTTC | CASRFTSGRAYNEQFF
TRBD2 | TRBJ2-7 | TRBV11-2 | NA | TGTGCCAGCAGCACCGGGGCGGGAGCTAGCGAGCAGTACTTC | CASSTGAGASEQYF
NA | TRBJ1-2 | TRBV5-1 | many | TGCGCCAGCAGCTTGGACAGGTCCCACTATGGCTACACCTTC | CASSLDRSHYGYTF
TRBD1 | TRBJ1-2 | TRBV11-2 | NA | TGTGCCAGCAGCTTAGGTACAGGGGTCAGCTACACCTTC | CASSLGTGVSYTF
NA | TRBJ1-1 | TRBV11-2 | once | TGTGCCAGCTCCTTGGGGGGACCTGAAGCTTTCTTT | CASSLGGPEAFF
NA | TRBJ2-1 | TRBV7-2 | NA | TGTGCCAGCAGCTCCTGGGGTGAGCAGTTCTTC | CASSSWGEQFF
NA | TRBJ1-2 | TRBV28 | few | TGTGCCAGCACCCCCTTGACAGCTTCGTATGGCTACACCTTC | CASTPLTASYGYTF
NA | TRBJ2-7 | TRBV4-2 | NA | TGTGCCAGCAGCCAAGATCGGGGTAGGGACGAGCAGTACTTC | CASSQDRGRDEQYF
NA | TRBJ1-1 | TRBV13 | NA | TGTGCCAGCAGAAGTCAGACAGCTGAAGCTTTCTTT | CASRSQTAEAFF
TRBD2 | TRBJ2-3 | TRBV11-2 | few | TGTGCCAGCAGCTTACTGAGGGTAGCGGGGGGAGATACGCAGTATTTT | CASSLLRVAGGDTQYF
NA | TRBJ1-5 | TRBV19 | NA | TGTGCCAGTAGTGAAGGATTAACAGACTACAATCAGCCCCAGCATTTT | CASSEGLTDYNQPQHF
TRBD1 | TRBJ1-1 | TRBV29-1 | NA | TGCAGCGTTGGGGACAGGGGAGGAATGGCCACTGAAGCTTTCTTT | CSVGDRGGMATEAFF
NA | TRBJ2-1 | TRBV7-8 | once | TGTGCCAGCAGCTTGACTGACAATGAGCAGTTCTTC | CASSLTDNEQFF
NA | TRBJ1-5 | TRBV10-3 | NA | TGTGCCACCAGGGCCGATGGTCAGCCCCAGCATTTT | CATRADGQPQHF
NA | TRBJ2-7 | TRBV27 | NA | TGTGCCAGCAGTTTCGCGGGCTACGAGCAGTACTTC | CASSFAGYEQYF
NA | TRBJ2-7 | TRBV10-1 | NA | TGCGCCAATCGAGTTCCGGGACCGACCATTTACGAGCAGTACTTC | CANRVPGPTIYEQYF
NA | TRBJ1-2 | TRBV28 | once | TGTGCCAGCAGTTTCGGCGACAGTGACTTTATCTATGGCTACACCTTC | CASSFGDSDFIYGYTF
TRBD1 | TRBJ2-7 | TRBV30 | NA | TGTGCCTGGAGTGTACAGGGGATGGTTTATCGGCACGAGCAGTACTTC | CAWSVQGMVYRHEQYF
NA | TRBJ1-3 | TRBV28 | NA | TGTGCCAGCAGTTTACCCCGCGGCTCTGGAAACACCATATATTTT | CASSLPRGSGNTIYF
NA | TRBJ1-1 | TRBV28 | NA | TGTGCCAGTGATAAGGGGTCGGGGGCTGAAGCTTTCTTT | CASDKGSGAEAFF
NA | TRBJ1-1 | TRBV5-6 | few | TGTGCCAGCAGCGGCTGGGGCAGGGGATTTGGTAACACTGAAGCTTTCTTT | CASSGWGRGFGNTEAFF
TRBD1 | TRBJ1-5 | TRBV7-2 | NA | TGTGCCAGCAGCTTACGACAGGGGAACAATCAGCCCCAGCATTTT | CASSLRQGNNQPQHF
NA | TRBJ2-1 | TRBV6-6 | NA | TGTGCCAGCAATAAACAGGGTGCAGGGGACAATGAGCAGTTCTTC | CASNKQGAGDNEQFF
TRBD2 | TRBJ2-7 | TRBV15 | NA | TGTGCCACCAGCAGAAAACGAAGAGTGGCGGGAGTCGAGCAGTACTTC | CATSRKRRVAGVEQYF
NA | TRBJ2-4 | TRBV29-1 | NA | TGCAGCGTGAGAAGGACGGGCGAGTTCATTCAGTACTTC | CSVRRTGEFIQYF
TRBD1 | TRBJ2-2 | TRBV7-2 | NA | TGTGCCAGCAGCGCGGGCCCCAGGACAGGACTGGCCGGGGAGCTGTTTTTT | CASSAGPRTGLAGELFF
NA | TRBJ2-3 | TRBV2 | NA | TGTGCCAGCACCCCTTCTAGGGTAAGCACAGATACGCAGTATTTT | CASTPSRVSTDTQYF
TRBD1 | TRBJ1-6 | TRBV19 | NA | TGTGCCAGTAGTCAAGGGACAGGGTATGGAAATTCACCCCTCCACTTT | CASSQGTGYGNSPLHF
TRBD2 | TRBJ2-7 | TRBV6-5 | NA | TGTGCCAGCAGACGGGGGGGTCGGGGAACCTACGAGCAGTACTTC | CASRRGGRGTYEQYF
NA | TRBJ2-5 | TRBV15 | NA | TGTGCCACCAGCAGAGATCTAACCCAAGAGACCCAGTACTTC | CATSRDLTQETQYF
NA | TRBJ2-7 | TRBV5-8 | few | TGTGCCAGCAGCTTTAATAGGGACGACGAGCAGTACTTC | CASSFNRDDEQYF
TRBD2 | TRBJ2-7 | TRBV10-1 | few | TGCGCCAGCAGTGAGGGACTAGCGGAATCCTACGAGCAGTACTTC | CASSEGLAESYEQYF
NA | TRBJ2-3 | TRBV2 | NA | TGTGCCAGCATCCGGGACCCTTCTAGCACAGATACGCAGTATTTT | CASIRDPSSTDTQYF
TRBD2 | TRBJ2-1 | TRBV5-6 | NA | TGTGCCAGCAGGGCGGCGGGAGGCTCCTACAATGAGCAGTTCTTC | CASRAAGGSYNEQFF
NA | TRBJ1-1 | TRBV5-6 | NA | TGTGCCAGCAGCTTGGGGTTTGGGAACACTGAAGCTTTCTTT | CASSLGFGNTEAFF
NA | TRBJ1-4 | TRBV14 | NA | TGTGCCAGCAGCCAAGTTGGGTTGTTGGAAAAACTGTTTTTT | CASSQVGLLEKLFF
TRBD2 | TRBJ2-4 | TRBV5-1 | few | TGCGCCAGCAGCTTACGGACGGGGGACTACATGGGAAACATTCAGTACTTC | CASSLRTGDYMGNIQYF
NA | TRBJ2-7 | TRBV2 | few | TGTGCCAGCAGCCTTACCTACGAGCAGTACTTC | CASSLTYEQYF
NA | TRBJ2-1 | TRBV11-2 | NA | TGTGCCAGCAGCTTAAGTGGGGCTACCCCAGGTGAGCAGTTCTTC | CASSLSGATPGEQFF
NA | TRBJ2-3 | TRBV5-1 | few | TGCGCCAGCAGGCCCCAGGGCACAGATACGCAGTATTTT | CASRPQGTDTQYF
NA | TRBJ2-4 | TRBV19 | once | TGTGCAACAAGAGGCTTGGGGGGCATTCAGTACTTC | CATRGLGGIQYF
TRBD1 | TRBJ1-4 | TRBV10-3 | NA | TGTGCCATCAGTGACACAGGGGGTACCGAAAAACTGTTTTTT | CAISDTGGTEKLFF
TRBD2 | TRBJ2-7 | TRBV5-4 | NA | TGTGCCAGCAGCTTTCTAGCGGCCCCCTACGAGCAGTACTTC | CASSFLAAPYEQYF
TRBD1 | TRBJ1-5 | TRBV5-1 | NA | TGCGCCAGCAGCATAGGGACAGGTAATCAGCCCCAGCATTTT | CASSIGTGNQPQHF
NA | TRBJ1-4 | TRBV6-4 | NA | TGTGCCAGCAGTGACAGACACAGGGTAGATGCAACTAATGAAAAACTGTTTTTT | CASSDRHRVDATNEKLFF
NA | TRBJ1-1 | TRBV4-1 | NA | TGCGCCAGCAGTTCCCCGACGGTGAACACTGAAGCTTTCTTT | CASSSPTVNTEAFF
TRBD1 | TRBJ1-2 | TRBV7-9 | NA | TGTGCCAGCAGCTCTTCCGGGACAGGTGTGGGTGGCTACACCTTC | CASSSSGTGVGGYTF
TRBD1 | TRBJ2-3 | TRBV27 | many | TGTGCCAGCAGTCCACAGGGGCCACGTACGGCAGATACGCAGTATTTT | CASSPQGPRTADTQYF
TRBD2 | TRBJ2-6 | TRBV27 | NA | TGTGCCATTCCCCCCGGTCGGGCGGGAGGATCCTCTGGGGCCAACGTCCTGACTTTC | CAIPPGRAGGSSGANVLTF
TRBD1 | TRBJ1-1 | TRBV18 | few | TGTGCCAGCTCACCGGACAGGGGGCTGGCTGAAGCTTTCTTT | CASSPDRGLAEAFF
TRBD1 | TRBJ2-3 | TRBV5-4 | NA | TGTGCCAGCAGCCCCCGGGACAGGGAAGATACGCAGTATTTT | CASSPRDREDTQYF
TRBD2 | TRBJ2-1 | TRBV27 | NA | TGTGCCAGCAGTCTTGGAGGGAGGGGTCATGAGCAGTTCTTC | CASSLGGRGHEQFF
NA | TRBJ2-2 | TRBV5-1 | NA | TGCGCCAGCGGAGGGCCAGCGAGGACCGGGGAGCTGTTTTTT | CASGGPARTGELFF
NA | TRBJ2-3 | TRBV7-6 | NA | TGTGCCAGCACCCCCATGGCTAGCGGCACAGATACGCAGTATTTT | CASTPMASGTDTQYF